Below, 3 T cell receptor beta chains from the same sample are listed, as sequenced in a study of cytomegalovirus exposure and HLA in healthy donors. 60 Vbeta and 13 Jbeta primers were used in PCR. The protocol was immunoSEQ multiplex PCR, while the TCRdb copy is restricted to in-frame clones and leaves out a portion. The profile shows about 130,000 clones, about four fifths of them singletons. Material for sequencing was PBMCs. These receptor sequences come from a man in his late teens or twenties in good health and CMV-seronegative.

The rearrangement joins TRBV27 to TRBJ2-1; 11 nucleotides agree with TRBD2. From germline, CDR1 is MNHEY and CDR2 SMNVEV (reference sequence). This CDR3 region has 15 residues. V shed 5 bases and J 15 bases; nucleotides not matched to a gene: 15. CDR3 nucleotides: TGTGCCAGCAGTCCCTTGGAGCTAGCGGGAGGAAATTGGTTCTTC. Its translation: CASSPLELAGGNWFF.

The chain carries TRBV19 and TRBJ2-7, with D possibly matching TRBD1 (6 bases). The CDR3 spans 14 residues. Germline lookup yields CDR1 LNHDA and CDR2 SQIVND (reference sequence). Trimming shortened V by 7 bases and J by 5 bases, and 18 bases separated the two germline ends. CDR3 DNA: TGTGCCAGTATGTCCGCTGGGGGCCTGAACGAGCAGTACTTC. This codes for CASMSAGGLNEQYF. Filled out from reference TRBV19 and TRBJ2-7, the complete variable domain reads DGGITQSPKYLFRKEGQNVTLSCEQNLNHDAMYWYRQDPGQGLRLIYYSQIVNDFQKGDIAEGYSVSREKKESFPLTVTSAQKNPTAFYLCASMSAGGLNEQYFGPGTRLTVT.

The CDR3 nucleotides read TGTGCCAGCAGCTTAGGCGGGACTAGCGGGAGAAAGCAGTTCTTC. Its protein product is CASSLGGTSGRKQFF. The chain uses TRBV7-2 and TRBJ2-1, with 14 positions matching TRBD2. The CDR3 is made up of 15 amino acids. Per germline, CDR1 SGHTA and CDR2 FQGNSA. V lost 1 base, J lost 11 bases, and 4 bases stayed unmatched.